Detailed here is one TCR beta chain. Its target is unknown. This record belongs to a study of OX40 agonist ivuxolimab in advanced cancers. Study observations and caveats: Some nonresponders additionally presented with little normalized T-cell clonal expansion. At doses 0.1 to 3.0 mg/kg, CD4+ and CD8+ clones expanded.

Anyone with autoimmune disease history or systemic immunosuppression was excluded. TCRdb's table, derived via immunoSEQ multiplex PCR, lists solely in-frame clones and lacks some. The table lists 60,000 to 75,000 clones, around 92% of them singletons. The CDR3 runs 18 residues. V shed 4 bases, J shed 6 bases, and the junction held 15 bases outside the gene matches. This receptor was obtained from an adult with an advanced solid tumor such as melanoma, head and neck, liver or kidney cancer. The sequenced sample was CD4+ or CD8+ T cells sorted from blood, obtained in a trial of the OX40 agonist ivuxolimab. The gene calls are TRBV23-1 and TRBJ2-2; 9 bases map to TRBD1. TRBV23-1 is flagged as an ORF with uncertain function. The CDR3 reads CASSLAGTGSGPPGELFF. The CDR3 DNA reads as TGCGCCAGCAGTCTCGCTGGGACAGGGAGCGGGCCACCCGGGGAGCTGTTTTTT.